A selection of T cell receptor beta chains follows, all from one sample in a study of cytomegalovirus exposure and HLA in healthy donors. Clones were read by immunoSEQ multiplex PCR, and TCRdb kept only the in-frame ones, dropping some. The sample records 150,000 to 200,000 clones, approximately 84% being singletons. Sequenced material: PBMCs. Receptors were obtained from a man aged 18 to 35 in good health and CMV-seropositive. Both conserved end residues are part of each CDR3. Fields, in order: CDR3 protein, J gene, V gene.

cdr3_aa: CASRPSGRGPGELFF; j_call: TRBJ2-2; v_call: TRBV28
cdr3_aa: CASSQDLPSGSTDTQYF; j_call: TRBJ2-3; v_call: TRBV4-3
cdr3_aa: CASSLGLTEAFF; j_call: TRBJ1-1; v_call: TRBV11-2
cdr3_aa: CAWASPGLAGDWASYNEQFF; j_call: TRBJ2-1; v_call: TRBV30
cdr3_aa: CASSLGLAGGWYEQYF; j_call: TRBJ2-7; v_call: TRBV28
cdr3_aa: CASSPGTSYEQYF; j_call: TRBJ2-7; v_call: TRBV28
cdr3_aa: CASSEWAPNYGYTF; j_call: TRBJ1-2; v_call: TRBV6-1
cdr3_aa: CAWSVPRGLNTEAFF; j_call: TRBJ1-1; v_call: TRBV30
cdr3_aa: CASARTGDTEAFF; j_call: TRBJ1-1; v_call: TRBV12-5
cdr3_aa: CASSVVPGLSYEQYF; j_call: TRBJ2-7; v_call: TRBV9
cdr3_aa: CASSPGHLQNYGYTF; j_call: TRBJ1-2; v_call: TRBV7-2
cdr3_aa: CASRTSGSSYNEQFF; j_call: TRBJ2-1; v_call: TRBV6-5
cdr3_aa: CASSRGLAATYEQYF; j_call: TRBJ2-7; v_call: TRBV5-4
cdr3_aa: CASSQEIQDYEQYF; j_call: TRBJ2-7; v_call: TRBV4-1
cdr3_aa: CASSMWTGHNEKLFF; j_call: TRBJ1-4; v_call: TRBV28
cdr3_aa: CASSFYLAGAYNEQFF; j_call: TRBJ2-1; v_call: TRBV28
cdr3_aa: CASSEWGDYEQYF; j_call: TRBJ2-7; v_call: TRBV6-1
cdr3_aa: CASRWTGNTGELFF; j_call: TRBJ2-2; v_call: TRBV5-1
cdr3_aa: CASSPTGDNGYTF; j_call: TRBJ1-2; v_call: TRBV18